These 21 T cell receptor beta chains came from one sample sequenced in a study of metastatic and nonmetastatic thyroid tumors. TCRdb re-clonotyped the PCR reads via MiXCR. The table records around 13,000 clones, 20% to 25% of them present only once. Treatment of any kind had been given to no patient before thyroid surgery. Sample: blood. The origin of the receptors is a female donor with papillary thyroid cancer or a benign thyroid nodule (not recorded which). Some clones in this sample may be carry-over from other donors' samples.

The table lists this clone with many counts. The chain has TRBV4-1 and TRBJ1-1; the D gene is possibly TRBD1 (5 bases). The germline V and J ends were trimmed by 2 bases and 4 bases, with 17 bases remaining between them. Germline values: CDR1 MGHRA, CDR2 YSYEKL. This CDR3 is built from 16 residues. CDR3 in amino acids: CASSQLEIRGLTEAFF. The CDR3 coding sequence is TGCGCCAGCAGCCAACTTGAGATTAGGGGACTCACTGAAGCTTTCTTT.

In its sample, this clone was seen a few times. The V call is TRBV10-3, the J call TRBJ1-1; the D is unclear. The CDR3 covers 15 residues. V was trimmed by 10 bases and J by 4 bases, leaving 22 bases between them. The germline gives CDR1 ENHRY, CDR2 SYGVKD. CDR3 residues: CATFAGNRMSTEAFF. The CDR3 DNA is TGTGCCACTTTTGCAGGCAATAGGATGAGCACTGAAGCTTTCTTT.

Comment on this clone: An end of the junction does not agree with germline; a read error may underlie this. This chain uses TRBV6-5 with TRBJ2-5, with a weak D call TRBD1 (5 bases). There are 16 residues in the CDR3. Germline CDR1 MNHEY, CDR2 SVGAGI. Here the CDR3 DNA reads TGTGCCACCAGTTACTCCCAATCCAGGGTGCGCGAGACCCAGTACTTC. Translation gives CATSYSQSRVRETQYF.

Remarks on this clone: One junction end does not reproduce the germline sequence, and a read error may be involved. The same CDR3 also results from other DNA sequences found in this sample. V and J are TRBV10-3 and TRBJ2-6; D might be TRBD1 (5 bases). Germline V CDR1 and CDR2: ENHRY, SYGVKD. The CDR3 loop spans 16 amino acids. CDR3 amino acids: CAITPPTRPGANVLTF. The CDR3 nucleotides are TGTGCCATCACCCCCCCAACCCGTCCTGGGGCCAATGTCCTGACTTTC.

This clone was found many times. The V and J genes are TRBV11-2 and TRBJ2-4, with D possibly TRBD1 on 5 matching bases. The V end lost 4 bases, the J end lost 0 bases, and 13 bases lay between the germline ends. This CDR3 spans 16 amino acids. CDR1 SGHAT and CDR2 FQNNGV come from the germline V gene. The DNA of the CDR3 is TGTGCCAGCAGCTGGAACAGGCCTCTAGCCAAAAACATTCAGTACTTC. It translates to CASSWNRPLAKNIQYF.

This clone was recorded at least ten times. This chain connects TRBV20-1 to TRBJ1-4, with D tentatively TRBD1 (5 bases). This CDR3 has 14 residues. The ends were cut back, 4 bases at V and 3 bases at J, with 12 bases in the middle. The germline gives CDR1 DFQATT, CDR2 SNEGSKA (reference sequence). This chain's CDR3 is CSANPDTANEKLFF. Here the CDR3 DNA reads TGCAGTGCTAACCCGGACACCGCTAATGAAAAACTGTTTTTT.

Within the sample, this clone is medium-sized. The chain recombines TRBV28 with TRBJ1-3; D gene unclear. V shed 5 bases and J shed 1 base, with 15 bases lying between them. CDR1 and CDR2 (germline): MDHEN, SYDVKM. CDR3 length equals 16 residues. CDR3 DNA: TGTGCCAGCAGTCCTACTCCTTCAAGTTCTGGAAACACCATATATTTT. It yields the protein CASSPTPSSSGNTIYF. The full variable domain, in which reference TRBV28 and TRBJ1-3 provide the parts outside the CDR3, is DVKVTQSSRYLVKRTGEKVFLECVQDMDHENMFWYRQDPGLGLRLIYFSYDVKMKEKGDIPEGYSVSREKKERFSLILESASTNQTSMYLCASSPTPSSSGNTIYFGEGSWLTVV.

This rearrangement joins TRBV20-1 to TRBJ1-5; no definite D call. V gave up 5 bases and J gave up 0 bases, with 14 bases separating them. CDR3 length equals 15 residues. Looked up from germline, CDR1 is DFQATT and CDR2 is SNEGSKA (reference sequence). The CDR3 sequence: CSAEWSDDSNQPQHF. The CDR3 region has the DNA TGCAGTGCTGAGTGGTCCGACGATAGCAATCAGCCCCAGCATTTT.

By its share, this clone is medium-sized (0.01 to 0.1%). The chain is built from TRBV24-1 and TRBJ1-1, with a tentative D call TRBD1 (6 bases). This CDR3 is built from 13 residues. CDR1 is KGHDR, CDR2 SFDVKD, per germline. Trimming removed 4 bases from V and 8 bases from J, with 13 bases in between. Here the CDR3 reads CATSDPTGLEAFF. DNA for the CDR3: TGTGCCACCAGTGACCCGACAGGTCTGGAAGCTTTCTTT.

The genes are TRBV11-2 and TRBJ2-1; D gene uncertain. The CDR3 runs 16 residues. Germline V lookup: CDR1 SGHAT, CDR2 FQNNGV. Trimming shortened V by 3 bases and J by 0 bases, and 12 bases separated the two germline ends. The CDR3 nucleotides are TGTGCCAGCAGCTTCTTCTCAACGAGCTCCTACAATGAGCAGTTCTTC. Translating gives CASSFFSTSSYNEQFF.

This clone is medium-sized by share. The chain employs TRBV19 and TRBJ2-7; D is undetermined. Trimming removed 0 bases from V and 2 bases from J, with 8 bases in between. The CDR3 is 14 amino acids. Germline-derived CDR1 and CDR2 are LNHDA and SQIVND (reference sequence). The CDR3 loop is CASSIDPSTYEQYF. Written as DNA, the CDR3 is TGTGCCAGTAGTATAGATCCCTCGACCTACGAGCAGTACTTC.

By sample fraction, this clone is medium-sized. This CDR3 is also generated by other DNA sequences in the sample. The rearrangement uses TRBV27 and TRBJ2-5; TRBD2 agrees at 7 bases. Germline V gene sequence: CDR1 MNHEY, CDR2 SMNVEV (reference sequence). This CDR3 region has 16 residues. Losses at the gene ends were 4 bases for V and 5 bases for J; bases not matched to a gene: 13. In DNA, the CDR3 is TGTGCCAGCAGTTCGCGGGGACTACGAAATGGGGAGACCCAGTACTTC. Residues: CASSSRGLRNGETQYF.

This clone was seen repeatedly, ten times or more. The chain employs TRBV18 and TRBJ2-7; tentatively, D is TRBD2 (5 bases). V lost 6 bases, J lost 0 bases, and 18 bases lay in between. This CDR3 contains 16 residues. The germline CDR1 and CDR2 sequences are KGHSH and LQKENI. The CDR3 spells CASSPSPAVFSYEQYF. The CDR3, as DNA: TGTGCCAGCTCCCCTTCGCCAGCGGTGTTCTCCTACGAGCAGTACTTC. The whole variable domain, remainder taken from reference TRBV18 and TRBJ2-7, is NAGVMQNPRHLVRRRGQEARLRCSPMKGHSHVYWYRQLPEEGLKFMVYLQKENIIDESGMPKERFSAEFPKEGPSILRIQQVVRGDSAAYFCASSPSPAVFSYEQYFGPGTRLTVT.

The V gene is TRBV5-1, the J gene TRBJ1-5; 11 nucleotides agree with TRBD1. The CDR3 length is 16 residues. V shed 5 bases, J shed 3 bases, and the junction held 7 bases outside the gene matches. The germline V gene has CDR1 SGHRS and CDR2 YFSETQ. The CDR3: CASRLGTGGINQPQHF. The DNA of the CDR3 is TGCGCCAGCAGACTGGGGACAGGGGGGATCAATCAGCCCCAGCATTTT. The complete variable domain, with remaining parts taken from reference TRBV5-1 and TRBJ1-5, reads KAGVTQTPRYLIKTRGQQVTLSCSPISGHRSVSWYQQTPGQGLQFLFEYFSETQRNKGNFPGRFSGRQFSNSRSEMNVSTLELGDSALYLCASRLGTGGINQPQHFGDGTRLSIL.

A few counts support this clone. The V and J genes are TRBV28 and TRBJ1-5; D gene ambiguous. V dropped 6 bases and J dropped 2 bases, with 8 bases sitting between them. CDR3 length: 13 amino acids. Germline V gene data show CDR1 as MDHEN and CDR2 as SYDVKM. This chain's CDR3 is CASSGQGNQPQHF. CDR3 DNA: TGTGCCAGCAGCGGGCAGGGCAATCAGCCCCAGCATTTT.

This clone was seen ten or more times. The chain links TRBV7-9 to TRBJ2-1; D unresolved. This CDR3 comprises 15 residues. Deletions cut 6 bases from V and 4 bases from J, with 16 bases between. Germline V gene sequence: CDR1 SEHNR, CDR2 FQNEAQ (reference sequence). The CDR3 nucleotides are TGTGCCAGCAGATCCGCCCCGGACGTATACAATGAGCAGTTCTTC. It translates to CASRSAPDVYNEQFF.

This clone was counted many times. The rearrangement uses TRBV18 and TRBJ1-5, with D possibly being TRBD1 (5 bases). This CDR3 has 15 residues. Trimming took 3 bases from V and 7 from J, leaving 16 bases between them. Germline lookup yields CDR1 KGHSH and CDR2 LQKENI. Here the CDR3 reads CASSPEQGTVQPQHF. CDR3 sequence (DNA): TGTGCCAGCTCACCGGAGCAGGGAACGGTACAGCCCCAGCATTTT.

This clone was seen at least ten times. The V gene is TRBV6-6, the J gene TRBJ1-1, with TRBD1 matching 8 bases. CDR1 MNHNY and CDR2 SVGAGI come from the germline V gene (reference sequence). The CDR3 is made up of 19 amino acids. V was pared by 0 bases and J by 1 base, with 13 bases of the junction left unmatched. The CDR3 region is CASSYSRLRQGATNTEAFF. The CDR3 nucleotides are TGTGCCAGCAGTTACTCAAGGCTAAGGCAGGGGGCTACGAACACTGAAGCTTTCTTT.

This chain joins TRBV3-1 and TRBJ1-3; no reliable D call. The V gene lost 1 base and the J gene lost 7 bases, with 17 bases spanning the gap. Per germline, CDR1 LGHDT and CDR2 YNNKEL (reference sequence). The CDR3 length is 16 residues. CDR3 in amino acids: CASSQGFGGSWNTIYF. CDR3 DNA: TGTGCCAGCAGCCAAGGTTTCGGAGGCAGTTGGAACACCATATATTTT.

On this clone: A much larger clone is a single base away; this may be a read error. This chain links TRBV18 with TRBJ2-1; the D gene is possibly TRBD2 (6 bases). The V gene's germline CDR1 is KGHSH and CDR2 LQKENI. V lost 1 base and J lost 7, with 23 bases in between. The CDR3 has 18 amino acids. The CDR3, as DNA: TGTGCCAGCTCACCACGGTCTAGCGTGGGGACTTCGATTAATGAGCAGTTCTTC. Translation gives CASSPRSSVGTSINEQFF.

This clone was seen repeatedly, ten times or more. V and J are TRBV20-1 and TRBJ2-5; D is possibly TRBD2 (6 bases). Germline CDR1 and CDR2: DFQATT and SNEGSKA (reference sequence). Trimming shortened V by 2 bases and J by 4 bases, and 17 bases separated the two germline ends. This CDR3 contains 15 residues. CDR3 DNA: TGCAGTGCTAGATCAGGGTGGGACGGGGGAGAGACCCAGTACTTC. Protein product: CSARSGWDGGETQYF.